A selection of T cell receptor beta chains follows, all from one sample in a study of T-cell reconstitution after alpha-beta-depleted transplantation in children. MiXCR, run by TCRdb on the PCR reads, gives a single entry per CDR3 protein. The repertoire includes around 240,000 distinct CDR3 sequences, 6.5% to 9% of them detected once, and under 8% sits in the top ten. Sequenced material: PBMCs, mostly from graft donor cells, taken 180 days after TCRalphabeta/CD19-depleted stem cell transplant. These receptor sequences come from a male patient between 5 and 17 years old who had a stem cell transplant for acute lymphoblastic leukemia, so the T cells may come from the graft donor. CDR3s include the opening cysteine and the closing phenylalanine or tryptophan. D genes are given only for firm matches. Rows give clone size only sometimes, using once, few, many, or a class for an expanded clone.

>TRBV20-1|16|TRBJ2-4|many|TRBD1
TGCAGTGTTCCTATCCCTCCGGGACAGGGTAGAAACATTCAGTACTTC
CSVPIPPGQGRNIQYF
>TRBV3-1|14|TRBJ2-7|many|-
TGTGCCAGCAGCCAAGTTGGGCCAGGGAACGAGCAGTACTTC
CASSQVGPGNEQYF
>TRBV6-5|14|TRBJ1-4|-|-
TGTGCCAGCAGTTCGAGGGGCGGGATTGAAAAACTGTTTTTT
CASSSRGGIEKLFF
>TRBV5-5|11|TRBJ1-6|many|-
TGTGCCAGCAGGTCCCGGGGACCCCTCCACTTT
CASRSRGPLHF
>TRBV18|18|TRBJ2-7|few|TRBD2
TGTGCCAGCTCACCGCGTTGGACTAGCGGGAAAAGCTCCTACGAGCAGTACTTC
CASSPRWTSGKSSYEQYF
>TRBV6-5|19|TRBJ1-6|-|-
TGTGCCAGCAGTTACTCGTCGGGACTCTTGAGCTCCTATAATTCACCCCTCCACTTT
CASSYSSGLLSSYNSPLHF
>TRBV10-3|13|TRBJ2-7|many|-
TGTGCCATCAGTGATTCAGGACCCTACGAGCAGTACTTC
CAISDSGPYEQYF
>TRBV5-6|13|TRBJ2-3|-|TRBD2
TGTGCCACCGGGACTATCGAGGTAGATACTCCGTATTTT
CATGTIEVDTPYF
>TRBV29-1|15|TRBJ1-1|many|-
TGCAGCGTTGGCCCCTTGACGAGTATGAACACTGAAGCTTTCTTT
CSVGPLTSMNTEAFF
>TRBV28|15|TRBJ1-2|many|-
TGTGCCAGCAGTAAATGGAGAGGGGGAGAAGATGGCTACACCTTC
CASSKWRGGEDGYTF
>TRBV12-3/TRBV12-4|18|TRBJ2-3|many|-
TGTGCCAGCAGTAGTACCGGATTTGGCGCCTCTAGCACAGATACGCAGTATTTT
CASSSTGFGASSTDTQYF
>TRBV7-2|15|TRBJ1-6|many|-
TGTGCCAGCAGCTTACCCCCGGAGGGCCGTTCACCCCTCCACTTT
CASSLPPEGRSPLHF
>TRBV12-3/TRBV12-4|18|TRBJ2-1|-|-
TGTGCCAGCAGTTTTTTTGTTGGGCCGGTAAGCTCCTACAATGAGCAGTTCTTC
CASSFFVGPVSSYNEQFF
>TRBV7-2|14|TRBJ2-7|-|TRBD2
TGTGACCGCAGCTTATCGGGGGGGTCCTACGAGCAGTACTTC
CDRSLSGGSYEQYF
>TRBV28|14|TRBJ1-2|many|-
TGTGCCAGCACCGCCACGACGGTCAACTATGGCTACACCTTC
CASTATTVNYGYTF
>TRBV9|11|TRBJ2-1|many|-
TGTGCCAGCAGCGTAGGAATTGAGCAGTTCTTC
CASSVGIEQFF
>TRBV20-1|13|TRBJ2-7|many|-
TGCAGTGCTAGAGAGACTTTCCTCGGCGAGCAGTACTTC
CSARETFLGEQYF
>TRBV12-3/TRBV12-4|11|TRBJ2-7|few|-
TGTGCCAGCAGTTTAGGACTCGAGCAGTACTTC
CASSLGLEQYF
>TRBV28|11|TRBJ1-5|many|-
TGTGCCAGCAGCATTAATCAGCCCCAGCATTTT
CASSINQPQHF
>TRBV2|12|TRBJ2-1|many|-
TGTGCCAGCTTCCCATCGCATAATGAGCAGTTCTTC
CASFPSHNEQFF
>TRBV11-2|13|TRBJ2-3|many|-
TGTGCCAGCAGCTTCGGGGTCCCGGATACGCAGTATTTT
CASSFGVPDTQYF
>TRBV6-1|13|TRBJ2-2|many|-
TGTGCCAGCAGGGATCAGGGTGGCGGGGAGCTGTTTTTT
CASRDQGGGELFF
>TRBV28|12|TRBJ2-2|many|-
TGTGCCAGCAGTTTTAGGCCGGGGGAGCTGTTTTTT
CASSFRPGELFF